One sample yielded the 32 T cell receptor beta chains listed below, sequenced in a study of cytomegalovirus exposure and HLA in healthy donors (dated by TCRdb to about 2017). The receptor library was made with the immunoSEQ multiplex PCR assay. For the multiplex PCR, a mixture combining 60 forward primers for TCR Vbeta segments and 13 reverse primers for TCR Jbeta segments was used. Held by TCRdb, this immuneACCESS table contains in-frame sequences only and omits some clones. Under half of the omission traces to an unresolved V gene where checked; the cause of the rest is unknown. This sample lists roughly 110,000 clones; approximately 80% were detected once. In total, the top ten clones hold about 1.6% of the sample. The sample was PBMCs. The receptors originated from a man between 45 and 60 years old in good health and CMV-seronegative.

The chain combines TRBV7-9 with TRBJ1-1; tentative D call: TRBD1 (5 bases). From germline, CDR1 is SEHNR and CDR2 FQNEAQ (reference sequence). This CDR3 region has 14 residues. With 4 bases removed from V and 3 bases from J, the gap between germline ends came to 12 bases. The CDR3 region is CASSWAGLDTEAFF. The CDR3 DNA follows: TGTGCCAGCAGCTGGGCGGGGCTGGACACTGAAGCTTTCTTT. The complete variable domain, with remaining parts taken from reference TRBV7-9 and TRBJ1-1, reads DTGVSQNPRHKITKRGQNVTFRCDPISEHNRLYWYRQTLGQGPEFLTYFQNEAQLEKSRLLSDRFSAERPKGSFSTLEIQRTEQGDSAMYLCASSWAGLDTEAFFGQGTRLTVV.

A few counts support this clone. The chain uses TRBV5-5 and TRBJ2-6, with 10 bases aligning to TRBD1. CDR1 and CDR2 from the germline V gene are SGHKS and YYEKEE (reference sequence). This CDR3 is 18 amino acids long. Losses at the gene ends were 1 base for V and 0 bases for J; bases not matched to a gene: 4. DNA for the CDR3: TGTGCCAGCAGCTTGTGGGACAGGGGCCTCTCTGGGGCCAACGTCCTGACTTTC. Translation: CASSLWDRGLSGANVLTF.

The rearrangement joins TRBV23-1 to TRBJ1-4, with D tentatively TRBD1 (5 bases). TRBV23-1 is annotated as an ORF whose role is uncertain. This CDR3 is built from 13 residues. V lost 7 bases and J lost 5, with 11 bases in between. The CDR3 bases are TGCGCCAGCATAGCAGGGCGAAATGAAAAACTGTTTTTT. Protein product: CASIAGRNEKLFF.

The chain is built from TRBV5-6 and TRBJ1-6; TRBD1 aligns across 10 bases. The V segment lost 3 bases and the J segment 10 bases; nucleotides outside the gene matches: 7. The CDR3 is 15 amino acids. The V gene's germline CDR1 is SGHDT and CDR2 YYEEEE. CDR3 bases: TGTGCCAGCAGCTATACCGGGACAGGGGACTCACCCCTCCACTTT. It translates to CASSYTGTGDSPLHF.

The V call is TRBV6-4, the J call TRBJ1-1, with D perhaps matching TRBD1 (6 bases). Trimming removed 6 bases at V and 0 bases at J, with 14 bases between. The CDR3 runs to 15 residues. In germline, CDR1 is MRHNA, CDR2 SNTAGT. CDR3 nucleotide sequence: TGTGCCAGCAGCCGAGGTTGGGGGCTGAACACTGAAGCTTTCTTT. It specifies CASSRGWGLNTEAFF.

The CDR3 bases are TGTGCCAGCTCACCCGCTAGCGGTTTTAGGGTTTTCACCACAGATACGCAGTATTTT. As protein: CASSPASGFRVFTTDTQYF. The V and J genes are TRBV18 and TRBJ2-3; the match to TRBD2 covers 7 bases. This CDR3 is 19 amino acids long. Trimming removed 3 bases from V and 2 bases from J; junction bases left unmatched: 17. In germline, CDR1 is KGHSH, CDR2 LQKENI. Using reference TRBV18 and TRBJ2-3 for the parts outside the CDR3, the full variable domain is NAGVMQNPRHLVRRRGQEARLRCSPMKGHSHVYWYRQLPEEGLKFMVYLQKENIIDESGMPKERFSAEFPKEGPSILRIQQVVRGDSAAYFCASSPASGFRVFTTDTQYFGPGTRLTVL.

The J gene is TRBJ1-2, the V gene TRBV27; 8 nucleotides agree with TRBD1. V shed 5 bases and J 5 bases; nucleotides not matched to a gene: 10. Germline-derived CDR1 and CDR2 are MNHEY and SMNVEV (reference sequence). The CDR3 length is 15 residues. CDR3 sequence (DNA): TGTGCCAGCAGTCGAAACCGGGACAGGATTTATGGCTACACCTTC. Translating gives CASSRNRDRIYGYTF.

The rearrangement uses TRBV11-3 and TRBJ2-2; maybe TRBD2 (5 bases). In germline, CDR1 is SGHNT, CDR2 YENEEA. V lost 5 bases and J lost 4, with 11 bases in between. The CDR3 runs 14 residues. The CDR3 region has the DNA TGTGCCAGCAGCGCGGGCCGTGGCACCGGGGAGCTGTTTTTT. Translation: CASSAGRGTGELFF.

This clone was counted a few times. The chain uses TRBV12-5 and TRBJ1-5, with no clear D. This CDR3 is built from 14 residues. Germline V gene sequence: CDR1 LGHNT, CDR2 FRNRAP. V was pared by 5 bases and J by 5 bases, with 13 bases between. This CDR3 reads CASGPSSAYQPQHF. CDR3 nucleotide sequence: TGTGCTAGTGGTCCTTCGTCTGCGTATCAGCCCCAGCATTTT. The full variable domain, its missing parts supplied by reference TRBV12-5 and TRBJ1-5, is DARVTQTPRHKVTEMGQEVTMRCQPILGHNTVFWYRQTMMQGLELLAYFRNRAPLDDSGMPKDRFSAEMPDATLATLKIQPSEPRDSAVYFCASGPSSAYQPQHFGDGTRLSIL.

The rearrangement links TRBV29-1 to TRBJ2-2; tentatively, D is TRBD1 (5 bases). Germline V gives CDR1 SQVTM, CDR2 ANQGSEA. This CDR3 spans 13 amino acids. Trimming pared 5 bases from V and 4 bases from J, leaving 11 bases between. CDR3 residues: CSVSGIGTGELFF. The CDR3 coding sequence is TGCAGCGTTTCAGGGATCGGCACCGGGGAGCTGTTTTTT.

This sequence joins TRBV15 and TRBJ1-1, with D possibly matching TRBD1 (5 bases). The CDR3 sequence is 14 residues long. Germline assignment: CDR1 LNHNV and CDR2 YYDKDF (reference sequence). V shed 8 bases and J shed 4 bases, with 17 bases lying between them. The CDR3 nucleotides read TGTGCCACCGGGATCGTGACAGTTTCCACTGAAGCTTTCTTT. Encoded protein: CATGIVTVSTEAFF.

This clone has a single count. The chain recombines TRBV10-3 with TRBJ1-1; D is perhaps TRBD1 (5 bases). In germline, CDR1 is ENHRY, CDR2 SYGVKD. The CDR3 consists of 12 residues. V was clipped by 10 bases and J by 1 base, with 10 bases between them. The CDR3 is CATEGANTEAFF. The CDR3 nucleotides are TGTGCCACGGAAGGGGCGAACACTGAAGCTTTCTTT.

This chain joins TRBV6-5 and TRBJ1-5, with no clear D. Germline CDR1 is MNHEY and CDR2 is SVGAGI. The germline V and J ends were trimmed by 4 bases and 7 bases, with 14 bases remaining between them. The CDR3 spans 14 residues. The CDR3 coding sequence is TGTGCCAGCAGTTCAGGTGGAGGTGGGCAGCCCCAGCATTTT. Residues: CASSSGGGGQPQHF.

This chain joins TRBV19 and TRBJ2-5; 7 bases are a match to TRBD1. The V segment lost 3 bases and the J segment 3 bases; nucleotides outside the gene matches: 1. The CDR3 extends over 13 amino acids. Per the germline V gene, CDR1 is LNHDA and CDR2 is SQIVND (reference sequence). The CDR3 DNA follows: TGTGCCAGTAGTATTGGGACAGAAGAGACCCAGTACTTC. Its translation: CASSIGTEETQYF.

The J gene is TRBJ2-7, the V gene TRBV11-2, with TRBD2 identical over 7 bases. Germline lookup yields CDR1 SGHAT and CDR2 FQNNGV. V was pared by 1 base and J by 3 bases, with 3 bases of the junction left unmatched. CDR3 length: 14 residues. The DNA for the CDR3 is TGTGCCAGCAGCTTAGGGGGCGGGGGCTACGAGCAGTACGTC. Residues: CASSLGGGGYEQYV.

Written as DNA, the CDR3 is TGTGCCAGCAGCCCTTGGACAGACTCTGGGGCCAACGTCCTGACTTTC. It codes for CASSPWTDSGANVLTF. The chain combines TRBV7-3 with TRBJ2-6; possibly TRBD1 for D (6 bases). The CDR3 runs 16 residues. Trimming took 5 bases from V and 0 from J, leaving 11 bases between them. Germline V gene data show CDR1 as SGHTA and CDR2 as FQGTGA.

The V gene is TRBV7-2, the J gene TRBJ2-7; 7 bases match TRBD1. Germline-derived CDR1 and CDR2 are SGHTA and FQGNSA. Losses at the gene ends were 5 bases for V and 0 bases for J; bases not matched to a gene: 7. CDR3 length equals 15 residues. The CDR3 region is CASSEGTASSYEQYF. In DNA form, the CDR3 reads TGTGCCAGCAGCGAAGGGACAGCCAGCTCCTACGAGCAGTACTTC.

CDR3 sequence (DNA): TGCGCCAGCAGCCAGGGGACTAGCGGGGGGGCCCGCGAGACCCAGTACTTC. Its protein is CASSQGTSGGARETQYF. The chain is built from TRBV4-1 and TRBJ2-5; 16 nucleotides line up with TRBD2. The CDR3 spans 17 residues. In germline, CDR1 is MGHRA, CDR2 YSYEKL. Trimming took 3 bases from V and 5 from J; bases not matched to a gene: 6.

The rearrangement links TRBV4-2 to TRBJ1-4; tentative D call: TRBD1 (5 bases). The CDR3 runs to 12 residues. V lost 4 bases to trimming and J lost 11 bases, with 11 bases between them. Germline V gene lookup returns CDR1 LGHNA and CDR2 YNFKEQ. CDR3 bases: TGTGCCAGCAGCCCGGTCGGGGGGAAACTGTTTTTT. As protein: CASSPVGGKLFF.

This chain connects TRBV5-1 to TRBJ1-1; 7 nucleotides align to TRBD1. The CDR3 has 16 amino acids. Germline CDR1 SGHRS, CDR2 YFSETQ. The ends lost 0 bases at V and 5 bases at J; junction bases unmatched: 10. The CDR3 region has the DNA TGCGCCAGCAGCTTGGAAGGGACAGACCTGGGAACTGAAGCTTTCTTT. This translates into CASSLEGTDLGTEAFF.

The chain carries TRBV6-4 and TRBJ2-3; 7 nucleotides match TRBD2. The CDR3 extends over 16 amino acids. The germline gives CDR1 MRHNA, CDR2 SNTAGT. The V segment lost 6 bases and the J segment 1 base; nucleotides outside the gene matches: 10. The CDR3 DNA reads TGTGCCAGCAGAGATAGCGGGCACCCTGGCACAGATACGCAGTATTTT. Protein: CASRDSGHPGTDTQYF.

V gene TRBV7-9 combines with J gene TRBJ2-3, with 7 bases that match TRBD2. Germline lookup yields CDR1 SEHNR and CDR2 FQNEAQ (reference sequence). The V gene end was trimmed by 2 bases and the J gene end by 5 bases; junction bases not matched to a gene: 1. The CDR3 contains 13 residues. This CDR3 reads CASSLTSVDTQYF. In nucleotides, the CDR3 is TGTGCCAGCAGCTTAACTAGCGTAGATACGCAGTATTTT.

The gene calls are TRBV10-3 and TRBJ2-6, with 7 bases aligning to TRBD1. The junction had 2 bases not matched to a gene; V was cut back by 9 bases and J by 0 bases. Germline-derived CDR1 and CDR2 are ENHRY and SYGVKD. This CDR3 region has 14 residues. The CDR3 reads CAIRDSSGANVLTF. The CDR3 nucleotides read TGTGCCATTAGGGACAGCTCTGGGGCCAACGTCCTGACTTTC.

This clone has just one count. This CDR3 is CASSFTSVTETQYF. The CDR3 DNA reads as TGTGCCAGCAGCTTCACTAGCGTAACAGAGACCCAGTACTTC. This chain links TRBV7-6 with TRBJ2-5; 7 bases match TRBD2. The germline V gene encodes CDR1 SGHVS and CDR2 FNYEAQ. V lost 3 bases, J lost 4 bases, and 5 bases stayed unmatched. CDR3 length: 14 residues.

For the CDR3, the DNA is TGTGCCAGCAGCTTAGGGTACAGGGACTACGAGCAGTACGTC. Translation gives CASSLGYRDYEQYV. V is TRBV11-1 and J is TRBJ2-7; D perhaps matches TRBD1 (6 bases). The CDR3 has 14 residues. V lost 1 base and J lost 3, with 10 bases in between. Germline-derived CDR1 and CDR2 are SGHAT and FQDESV (reference sequence).

The chain employs TRBV2 and TRBJ1-1; D is uncertain. CDR3 size: 14 residues. CDR1 and CDR2 (germline): SNHLY, FYNNEI. Trimming stripped 8 bases from V and 1 base from J, with 14 bases between. CDR3 loop: CASETAPGNTEAFF. In DNA, the CDR3 is TGTGCCAGCGAAACAGCTCCCGGGAACACTGAAGCTTTCTTT. The variable domain in full, with the rest retrieved from reference TRBV2 and TRBJ1-1, is EPEVTQTPSHQVTQMGQEVILRCVPISNHLYFYWYRQILGQKVEFLVSFYNNEISEKSEIFDDQFSVERPDGSNFTLKIRSTKLEDSAMYFCASETAPGNTEAFFGQGTRLTVV.

The chain recombines TRBV28 with TRBJ1-3; D remains ambiguous. CDR1 and CDR2 (germline): MDHEN, SYDVKM. V lost 7 bases, J lost 2 bases, and 6 bases lay in between. The CDR3 runs to 12 residues. The CDR3 sequence is CASTVPGNTIYF. CDR3 DNA sequence: TGTGCCAGCACAGTTCCTGGAAACACCATATATTTT. Based on the CDR3 plus reference TRBV28 and TRBJ1-3, the full variable domain is DVKVTQSSRYLVKRTGEKVFLECVQDMDHENMFWYRQDPGLGLRLIYFSYDVKMKEKGDIPEGYSVSREKKERFSLILESASTNQTSMYLCASTVPGNTIYFGEGSWLTVV.

This chain uses TRBV4-3 with TRBJ1-2; tentatively, D is TRBD1 (5 bases). Germline assignment: CDR1 LGHNA and CDR2 YSLEER. Trimming shortened V by 1 base and J by 2 bases, and 14 bases separated the two germline ends. The CDR3 is 16 amino acids. The chain's CDR3 is CASSQGAFTGNYGYTF. CDR3 nucleotides: TGCGCCAGCAGCCAAGGGGCATTCACAGGAAACTATGGCTACACCTTC.

The chain couples TRBV12-5 to TRBJ2-3; perhaps TRBD2 as D (5 bases). The ends were cut back, 0 bases at V and 0 bases at J, with 13 bases in the middle. Per germline, CDR1 LGHNT and CDR2 FRNRAP. This CDR3 is 17 amino acids long. In nucleotides, the CDR3 is TGTGCTAGTGGTTTGGTATTGACGGGGATTAGCACAGATACGCAGTATTTT. Translating it yields CASGLVLTGISTDTQYF.

The chain carries TRBV6-1 and TRBJ1-2; D is uncertain. CDR1 and CDR2 from the germline V gene are MNHNS and SASEGT. Trimming took 3 bases from V and 11 from J, leaving 25 bases between them. This CDR3 has 16 amino acids. The CDR3 DNA follows: TGTGCCAGCAGTGACCACCTCCGAGTCCTACAGCCTCGGTACACCTTC. It yields the protein CASSDHLRVLQPRYTF.

The V and J genes are TRBV4-1 and TRBJ1-2, with a possible D match to TRBD1 (5 bases). The V and J ends lost 0 bases and 1 base respectively, with 15 bases between them. The CDR3 spans 17 residues. Germline V lookup: CDR1 MGHRA, CDR2 YSYEKL. CDR3 amino acids: CASSQDLGAEYNYGYTF. CDR3 sequence (DNA): TGCGCCAGCAGCCAAGATTTAGGGGCCGAATATAACTATGGCTACACCTTC.

This sequence joins TRBV9 and TRBJ2-2; 7 bases align to TRBD2. CDR3 length equals 15 residues. Germline V gene sequence: CDR1 SGDLS, CDR2 YYNGEE. The V segment lost 4 bases and the J segment 4 bases; nucleotides outside the gene matches: 7. The CDR3 here is CASSYQWGGTGELFF. The CDR3 nucleotides read TGTGCCAGCAGCTACCAATGGGGGGGCACCGGGGAGCTGTTTTTT. The full variable domain, in which reference TRBV9 and TRBJ2-2 provide the parts outside the CDR3, is DSGVTQTPKHLITATGQRVTLRCSPRSGDLSVYWYQQSLDQGLQFLIQYYNGEERAKGNILERFSAQQFPDLHSELNLSSLELGDSALYFCASSYQWGGTGELFFGEGSRLTVL.